Listed below are T cell receptor beta chains from one sample, sequenced in a study of shared clonotypes between healthy human individuals. The protocol was immunoSEQ multiplex PCR, while the TCRdb copy is restricted to in-frame clones and leaves out a portion. The top ten clones hold more than 1.5% of a sample with millions of clones, roughly 91% of them seen once. The sample comprised naive CD8+ T cells from PBMCs. Source of these receptors: a young man in good health. Some clones in this sample may be carry-over from other donors' samples. Both conserved end residues are part of each CDR3. Each record gives: V gene, J gene, clone size, D gene, CDR3 protein, CDR3 DNA. The D gene is left open where the match is weak. The size of a clone is reported for some rows only, either as once, few or many, or as a class for expanded clones.

V: TRBV12-5
J: TRBJ2-7
size: NA
D: NA
CDR3: CASGPEGSYEQYF
DNA: TGTGCTAGTGGCCCGGAGGGCTCCTACGAGCAGTACTTC

V: TRBV11-1
J: TRBJ2-1
size: NA
D: TRBD1
CDR3: CASSTGQGLSYNEQFF
DNA: TGTGCCAGCAGCACGGGACAGGGGCTATCCTACAATGAGCAGTTCTTC

V: TRBV28
J: TRBJ2-7
size: NA
D: NA
CDR3: CASVSEQDEQYF
DNA: TGTGCCAGCGTCTCGGAACAGGACGAGCAGTACTTC

V: TRBV9
J: TRBJ1-2
size: NA
D: NA
CDR3: CASSASNRVVYGYTF
DNA: TGTGCCAGCAGCGCCTCGAACAGGGTCGTCTATGGCTACACCTTC

V: TRBV7-2
J: TRBJ2-7
size: NA
D: NA
CDR3: CASSARASQYEQYF
DNA: TGTGCCAGCAGTGCTAGGGCGTCCCAGTACGAGCAGTACTTC

V: TRBV19
J: TRBJ2-1
size: once
D: TRBD1
CDR3: CASRPGQLHNEQFF
DNA: TGTGCCAGTAGGCCGGGACAGCTACACAATGAGCAGTTCTTC

V: TRBV7-8
J: TRBJ1-3
size: NA
D: NA
CDR3: CASSLRGTPSGNTIYF
DNA: TGTGCCAGCAGCTTGAGAGGGACCCCCTCTGGAAACACCATATATTTT

V: TRBV6-5
J: TRBJ2-1
size: NA
D: NA
CDR3: CASSYDGGVAYNEQFF
DNA: TGTGCCAGCAGTTACGATGGGGGAGTAGCCTACAATGAGCAGTTCTTC

V: TRBV2
J: TRBJ2-2
size: NA
D: TRBD2
CDR3: CASSWTPSSGARTGELFF
DNA: TGTGCCAGCAGTTGGACCCCCTCTAGCGGGGCCCGGACCGGGGAGCTGTTTTTT

V: TRBV6-4
J: TRBJ2-1
size: NA
D: TRBD2
CDR3: CASSGDGGDYNEQFF
DNA: TGTGCCAGCAGTGGGGACGGGGGGGACTACAATGAGCAGTTCTTC

V: TRBV7-2
J: TRBJ2-3
size: NA
D: NA
CDR3: CASSFGASDSTDTQYF
DNA: TGTGCCAGCAGCTTTGGGGCAAGCGATAGCACAGATACGCAGTATTTT

V: TRBV19
J: TRBJ1-2
size: NA
D: NA
CDR3: CASSYSEYDGYTF
DNA: TGTGCCAGTAGTTACTCCGAATACGATGGCTACACCTTC

V: TRBV19
J: TRBJ1-2
size: once
D: TRBD1
CDR3: CASSILTGGYGYTF
DNA: TGTGCCAGTAGTATACTGACAGGGGGCTATGGCTACACCTTC

V: TRBV27
J: TRBJ2-3
size: NA
D: NA
CDR3: CASSFIDGLPSTDTQYF
DNA: TGTGCCAGCAGTTTCATCGACGGGTTACCTAGCACAGATACGCAGTATTTT

V: TRBV9
J: TRBJ2-4
size: NA
D: NA
CDR3: CASSVEGGAKNIQYF
DNA: TGTGCCAGCAGCGTTGAAGGGGGAGCCAAAAACATTCAGTACTTC

V: TRBV4-1
J: TRBJ2-7
size: NA
D: NA
CDR3: CASSQGIGYEQYF
DNA: TGCGCCAGCAGCCAAGGAATAGGATACGAGCAGTACTTC

V: TRBV5-6
J: TRBJ1-1
size: NA
D: NA
CDR3: CASSLAVRAGYMNTEAFF
DNA: TGTGCCAGCAGCTTGGCTGTCCGGGCTGGGTACATGAACACTGAAGCTTTCTTT

V: TRBV11-2
J: TRBJ1-1
size: NA
D: NA
CDR3: CASRQGAEAFF
DNA: TGTGCCAGCAGACAAGGGGCTGAAGCTTTCTTT

V: TRBV6-5
J: TRBJ2-5
size: NA
D: NA
CDR3: CASSDGVGETQYF
DNA: TGTGCCAGCAGTGACGGAGTGGGGGAGACCCAGTACTTC

V: TRBV7-2
J: TRBJ2-1
size: NA
D: NA
CDR3: CASSLAFRLEYNEQFF
DNA: TGTGCCAGCAGCTTAGCGTTCCGACTAGAGTACAATGAGCAGTTCTTC

V: TRBV5-1
J: TRBJ2-7
size: NA
D: TRBD2
CDR3: CASSLGTRNYEQYF
DNA: TGCGCCAGCAGCTTAGGGACTAGGAACTACGAGCAGTACTTC

V: TRBV19
J: TRBJ2-1
size: NA
D: TRBD1
CDR3: CASSIGQGAMNEQFF
DNA: TGTGCCAGTAGTATTGGACAGGGGGCGATGAATGAGCAGTTCTTC